This entry describes one T cell receptor beta chain. The data were obtained in a study of blood T cells in healthy people across ages. Primers used in a second PCR of about 7 to 12 cycles were a sample-barcoded 5' primer and a J-beta primer mix. A single record per CDR3 protein comes from TCRdb applying MiXCR to the 5' RACE reads. The data show more than 700,000 distinct CDR3 sequences, about 48% seen once. Trimming pared 5 bases from V and 5 bases from J, leaving 12 bases between. Germline-derived CDR1 and CDR2 are LGHDT and YNNKEL (reference sequence). The CDR3 is made up of 13 amino acids. Each sample provided at least 5 micrograms of extracted total RNA.

The TCR originated in a man older than 75 in good health. The V and J genes are TRBV3-1 and TRBJ2-5, with a weak D call TRBD1 (5 bases). Material: blood. This chain's CDR3 is CASSTQGGETQYF. The CDR3 DNA sequence: TGTGCCAGCAGCACTCAGGGTGGCGAGACCCAGTACTTC.